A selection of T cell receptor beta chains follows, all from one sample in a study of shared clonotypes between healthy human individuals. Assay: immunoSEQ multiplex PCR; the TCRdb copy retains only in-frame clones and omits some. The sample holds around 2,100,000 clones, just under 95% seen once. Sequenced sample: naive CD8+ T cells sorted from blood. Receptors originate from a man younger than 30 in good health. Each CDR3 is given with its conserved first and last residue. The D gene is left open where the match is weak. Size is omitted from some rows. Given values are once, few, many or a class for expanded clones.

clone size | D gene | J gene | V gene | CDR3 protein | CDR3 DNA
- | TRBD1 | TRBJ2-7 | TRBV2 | CASSHRQGANEQYF | TGTGCCAGCAGTCACCGACAGGGGGCGAATGAGCAGTACTTC
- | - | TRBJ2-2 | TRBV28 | CASSTSGAPGVRTGELFF | TGTGCCAGCAGCACCTCGGGCGCTCCGGGAGTTCGGACCGGGGAGCTGTTTTTT
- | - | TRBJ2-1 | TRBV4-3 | CASSPLGGSYNEQFF | TGCGCCAGCAGCCCCTTAGGCGGCTCCTACAATGAGCAGTTCTTC
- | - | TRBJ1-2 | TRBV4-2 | CASSQVGEANGYTF | TGTGCCAGCAGCCAAGTTGGAGAGGCGAATGGCTACACCTTC
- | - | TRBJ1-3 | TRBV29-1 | CSVGETGNTIYF | TGCAGCGTTGGGGAGACTGGAAACACCATATATTTT
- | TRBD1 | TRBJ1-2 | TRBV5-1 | CASSRDRSLFYGYTF | TGCGCCAGCAGCCGGGACAGAAGTTTGTTCTATGGCTACACCTTC
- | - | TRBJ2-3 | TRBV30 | CAWSKTSTDTQYF | TGTGCCTGGAGTAAGACTAGCACAGATACGCAGTATTTT
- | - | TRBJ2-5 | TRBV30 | CAWSSSPETQYF | TGTGCCTGGAGTAGTAGCCCGGAGACCCAGTACTTC
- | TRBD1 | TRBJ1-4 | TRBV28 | CASSFGQGLKEKLFF | TGTGCCAGCAGCTTCGGACAGGGGCTAAAAGAAAAACTGTTTTTT
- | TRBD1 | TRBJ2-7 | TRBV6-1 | CASSEGPGGGYEQYF | TGTGCCAGCAGTGAAGGTCCAGGGGGCGGGTACGAGCAGTACTTC
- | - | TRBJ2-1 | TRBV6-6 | CASRNWVDNEQFF | TGTGCCAGCAGGAATTGGGTAGACAATGAGCAGTTCTTC
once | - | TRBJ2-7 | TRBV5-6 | CASSLMGIGYEQYF | TGTGCCAGCAGCTTAATGGGTATTGGCTACGAGCAGTACTTC
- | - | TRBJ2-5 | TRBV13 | CASSPSQETQYF | TGTGCCAGCAGCCCCTCTCAAGAGACCCAGTACTTC
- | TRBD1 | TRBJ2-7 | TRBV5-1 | CASSGDSVYEQYF | TGCGCCAGCAGCGGGGACAGCGTGTACGAGCAGTACTTC
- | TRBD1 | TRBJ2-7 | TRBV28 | CASSPTGFGTYEQYF | TGTGCCAGCAGTCCGACAGGGTTTGGGACCTACGAGCAGTACTTC
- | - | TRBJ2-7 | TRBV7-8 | CASSSIQAFGSWSVGYEQYF | TGTGCCAGCAGCTCAATACAGGCTTTCGGGAGCTGGTCAGTGGGGTACGAGCAGTACTTC
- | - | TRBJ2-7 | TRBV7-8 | CASSLGNSYEQYF | TGTGCCAGCAGCTTAGGGAACAGCTACGAGCAGTACTTC
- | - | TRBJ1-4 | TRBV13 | CASSLATAGEGITNEKLFF | TGTGCCAGCAGCTTAGCAACCGCCGGAGAGGGAATAACTAATGAAAAACTGTTTTTT
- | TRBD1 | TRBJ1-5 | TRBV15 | CATGQGASNQPQHF | TGTGCCACCGGACAGGGGGCGTCGAATCAGCCCCAGCATTTT
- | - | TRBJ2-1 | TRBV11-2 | CASSLGTGPPPRQFF | TGTGCCAGCAGCTTAGGAACAGGACCTCCACCCAGGCAGTTCTTC
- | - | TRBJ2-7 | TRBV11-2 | CASSLEGTAGYEQYF | TGTGCCAGCAGCTTAGAGGGGACGGCAGGCTACGAGCAGTACTTC
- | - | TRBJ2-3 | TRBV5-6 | CASSNQGDTQYF | TGTGCCAGCAGCAACCAGGGGGATACGCAGTATTTT
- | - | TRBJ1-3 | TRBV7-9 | CASSLGPAPGNTIYF | TGTGCCAGCAGCTTAGGCCCGGCTCCTGGAAACACCATATATTTT
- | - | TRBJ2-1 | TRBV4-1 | CASSQPGGNEQFF | TGCGCCAGCAGCCAACCAGGGGGGAATGAGCAGTTCTTC
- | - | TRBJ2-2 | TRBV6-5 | CASSYTAPSNTGELFF | TGTGCCAGCAGTTATACCGCACCATCGAACACCGGGGAGCTGTTTTTT
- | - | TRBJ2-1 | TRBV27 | CASSLWGDEQFF | TGTGCCAGCAGTTTATGGGGAGATGAGCAGTTCTTC
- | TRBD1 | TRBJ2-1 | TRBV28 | CASSWTGAGYNEQFF | TGTGCCAGCAGTTGGACAGGGGCGGGTTACAATGAGCAGTTCTTC
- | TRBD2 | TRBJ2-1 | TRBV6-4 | CASSGVVAGNEQFF | TGTGCCAGCAGTGGGGTGGTAGCGGGGAATGAGCAGTTCTTC
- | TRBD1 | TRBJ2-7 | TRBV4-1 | CASSDRGYEQYF | TGCGCCAGTTCGGACAGGGGCTACGAGCAGTACTTC
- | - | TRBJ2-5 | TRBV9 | CASSARDKGETQYF | TGTGCCAGCAGCGCCCGGGACAAAGGGGAGACCCAGTACTTC
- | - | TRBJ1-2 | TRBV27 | CASSLYPDSYGYTF | TGTGCCAGCAGTTTATACCCGGACAGCTATGGCTACACCTTC
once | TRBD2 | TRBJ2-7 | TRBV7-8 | CASSSGLAGGLRSYEQYF | TGTGCCAGCAGCTCGGGACTAGCGGGAGGCCTCCGCTCCTACGAGCAGTACTTC
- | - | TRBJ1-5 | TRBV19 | CASSGSIGSQPQHF | TGTGCCAGTAGCGGGTCTATCGGGAGTCAGCCCCAGCATTTT
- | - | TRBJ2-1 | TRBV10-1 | CASSVTGAVDEQFF | TGCGCCAGCAGTGTTACAGGAGCCGTGGATGAGCAGTTCTTC
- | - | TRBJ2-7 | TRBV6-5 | CASSYRESYEQYF | TGTGCCAGCAGTTACCGCGAAAGCTACGAGCAGTACTTC
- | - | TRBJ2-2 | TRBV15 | CATSREMIPGELFF | TGTGCCACCAGCAGAGAAATGATCCCCGGGGAGCTGTTTTTT
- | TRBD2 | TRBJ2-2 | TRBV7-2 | CASSGGLAGNTGELFF | TGTGCCAGCAGCGGGGGACTAGCGGGAAACACCGGGGAGCTGTTTTTT
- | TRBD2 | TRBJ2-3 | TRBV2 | CASSGLAGSTDTQYF | TGTGCCAGCAGTGGACTAGCGGGGAGCACAGATACGCAGTATTTT
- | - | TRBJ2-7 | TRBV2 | CASSEGPGYEQYF | TGTGCCAGCAGTGAAGGCCCGGGGTACGAGCAGTACTTC
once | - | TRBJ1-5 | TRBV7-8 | CASSLEGYSQPQHF | TGTGCCAGCAGCTTAGAAGGGTATAGTCAGCCCCAGCATTTT
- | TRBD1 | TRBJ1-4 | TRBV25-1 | CASRTGTATNEKLFF | TGTGCCAGCAGGACCGGGACAGCAACTAATGAAAAACTGTTTTTT
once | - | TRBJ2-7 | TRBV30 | CAWSGRIIGYEQYF | TGTGCCTGGAGTGGAAGGATTATAGGCTACGAGCAGTACTTC